The rows below give T cell receptor beta chains drawn from one sample of a study of blood T cell repertoires in COVID-19. TCRdb's table, derived via immunoSEQ multiplex PCR, lists solely in-frame clones and lacks some. The data show more than 150,000 clones, around four fifths seen once. Sequences were obtained from PBMCs or T cells enriched from blood (not recorded which). The receptors come from a woman aged 55-70 years who had recovered from COVID-19. CDR3s include the opening cysteine and the closing phenylalanine or tryptophan. Each record gives: V gene, D gene, J gene, clone size, CDR3 DNA, CDR3 protein. A D gene is named only where the DNA matches it firmly. The size of a clone is reported for some rows only, either as once, few or many, or as a class for expanded clones.

TRBV7-2	TRBD1	TRBJ1-5	.	TGTGCCAGCAGCCTGACAGGGGCCAATCAGCCCCAGCATTTT	CASSLTGANQPQHF
TRBV27	.	TRBJ2-7	.	TGTGCCAGCAGTCCGCGAGGGGGGGACTTCTACGAGCAGTACTTC	CASSPRGGDFYEQYF
TRBV7-8	TRBD2	TRBJ2-5	once	TGTGCCAGCAGCTTGAGCGGGGGTCTACAAGAGACCCAGTACTTC	CASSLSGGLQETQYF
TRBV3-1/TRBV3-2	TRBD1	TRBJ1-5	once	TGTGCCAGCAGCCAAGACCGAGGGGGCTGGGGTCAGCCCCAGCATTTT	CASSQDRGGWGQPQHF
TRBV19	TRBD1	TRBJ1-5	.	TGTGCCAGCACAGGGGCCCTCAATCAGCCCCAGCATTTT	CASTGALNQPQHF
TRBV28	.	TRBJ2-1	.	TGTGCCAGCACGACAGTTTCGGCCTACAATGAGCAGTTCTTC	CASTTVSAYNEQFF
TRBV5-1	TRBD2	TRBJ2-3	.	TGCGCCAGCGAGGGCGGGGGGGCCACAGATACGCAGTATTTT	CASEGGGATDTQYF
TRBV2	.	TRBJ2-2	.	TGTGCCAGCAGTCAGGCAGCAGGGGGGCCCGGGGAGCTGTTTTTT	CASSQAAGGPGELFF
TRBV6-1	.	TRBJ1-4	.	TGTGCCAGCAGTGAACTTATGACAGCTACCGAAAAACTGTTTTTT	CASSELMTATEKLFF
TRBV5-5	.	TRBJ2-3	.	TGTGCCAGCAGCTTGGCCGTATCGCGGGGACCTGTAGATACGCAGTATTTT	CASSLAVSRGPVDTQYF
TRBV20-1	.	TRBJ2-1	.	TGCAGTGCTAGTTATGGACAACGCTCCTACAATGAGCAGTTCTTC	CSASYGQRSYNEQFF
TRBV10-3	TRBD1	TRBJ1-1	few	TGTGCCATCAGTGAAACAGGACAGGGGGATACTGAAGCTTTCTTT	CAISETGQGDTEAFF